This T cell receptor beta chain was recovered during a study of blood T cell repertoires in COVID-19. For the study at large: Specimens from acute and convalescent COVID-19 originated in the United States, Italy and Spain.

This clone was seen only a few times. The assay was immunoSEQ multiplex PCR, and TCRdb's table has in-frame clones only and misses some. This repertoire shows roughly 300,000 clones, around 88% found once; its top ten account for approximately 1.2%. This clonotype was obtained from a woman aged 50 to 60 with acute or convalescent COVID-19. The sequenced sample consisted of peripheral blood.

CDR3 nucleotides: TGTGCCAGCAGCTTGGATCAGGGCTCGACTGAAGCTTTCTTT. Its translation is CASSLDQGSTEAFF. The rearrangement uses TRBV5-4 and TRBJ1-1; TRBD1 is a possible D gene (5 bases). V dropped 0 bases and J dropped 5 bases, with 11 bases sitting between them. Germline V gives CDR1 SGHNT, CDR2 YYREEE (reference sequence). This CDR3 region has 14 residues. Based on the CDR3 plus reference TRBV5-4 and TRBJ1-1, the full variable domain is ETGVTQSPTHLIKTRGQQVTLRCSSQSGHNTVSWYQQALGQGPQFIFQYYREEENGRGNFPPRFSGLQFPNYSSELNVNALELDDSALYLCASSLDQGSTEAFFGQGTRLTVV.